Sequencing of this T cell receptor (beta chain) was carried out in a study of T cell responses to AZD1222 COVID-19 vaccine. Study results and caveats: Among those given AZD1222, only five or six were seropositive at baseline. Repertoires were sampled only after the peak T cell response. Spike-specific TCR breadth and depth went up after people got two AZD1222 doses.

About this clone: The antigen remains undetermined.

Clones were sequenced by immunoSEQ multiplex PCR, and TCRdb holds only the in-frame ones, with some missing. Here the sample spans 83,000 or so clones, 86% being singletons. Here the sequenced sample was peripheral blood, taken on day 0 of AZD1222 vaccination. The sequence was collected from an adult in good health.

CDR3 in amino acids: CASSGGSYNEQFF. The CDR3 coding sequence is TGTGCCTCTAGCGGGGGGTCCTACAATGAGCAGTTCTTC. The chain has TRBV30 and TRBJ2-1, with 11 bases fitting TRBD2. The germline gives CDR1 GTSNPN, CDR2 SVGIG (reference sequence). The length of the CDR3 is 13 residues. V lost 7 bases, J lost 1 base, and 0 bases stayed unmatched.